One and the same sample provided the 6 T cell receptor beta chains below, sequenced in a study of cytotoxic CD8 clonotypes in ibrutinib-treated CLL. Profiled with immunoSEQ multiplex PCR; TCRdb holds only in-frame clones, not every one. This repertoire shows some 47,000 clones, 57% found once; its top ten account for 25% to 35%. The material was PBMCs, obtained after 24 months of ibrutinib treatment. Receptors originate from a human donor with chronic lymphocytic leukemia.

The genes are TRBV2 and TRBJ1-2; D possibly corresponds to TRBD1 (6 bases). CDR1 and CDR2 from the germline V gene are SNHLY and FYNNEI. Trimming removed 1 base from V and 5 bases from J, with 20 bases in between. The CDR3 length is 17 residues. The CDR3, as DNA: TGTGCCAGCAGTGAAGAGGGGGGTGGGGCAGGTGGTTATGGCTACACCTTC. It is translated as CASSEEGGGAGGYGYTF.

This clone was counted a few times. The chain has TRBV11-2 and TRBJ2-3; no clear D. Germline loops: CDR1 SGHAT, CDR2 FQNNGV. The CDR3 totals 15 residues. Trimming pared 6 bases from V and 2 bases from J, leaving 15 bases between. DNA for the CDR3: TGTGCCAGCAGGGGCAGTACACTCTCCACAGATACGCAGTATTTT. The encoded protein is CASRGSTLSTDTQYF.

The chain uses TRBV6-5 and TRBJ2-7; perhaps TRBD2 as D (6 bases). V shed 6 bases and J shed 8 bases, with 11 bases lying between them. The length of the CDR3 is 11 residues. From germline, CDR1 is MNHEY and CDR2 SVGAGI. CDR3 bases: TGTGCCAGCAGGGAGGGTGTCCAGCAGTACTTC. This translates into CASREGVQQYF.

Comment on this clone: Other DNA sequences of this sample code for an identical CDR3. V gene TRBV12-5 combines with J gene TRBJ1-1, with D possibly being TRBD1 (5 bases). Trimming removed 6 bases at V and 4 bases at J, with 15 bases between. Germline V lookup: CDR1 LGHNT, CDR2 FRNRAP. The CDR3 is 14 residues long. CDR3 in amino acids: CASGRPPQGTEAFF. CDR3 bases: TGTGCTAGTGGGCGGCCCCCCCAGGGCACTGAAGCTTTCTTT. Variable domain in full (rest from reference TRBV12-5 and TRBJ1-1): DARVTQTPRHKVTEMGQEVTMRCQPILGHNTVFWYRQTMMQGLELLAYFRNRAPLDDSGMPKDRFSAEMPDATLATLKIQPSEPRDSAVYFCASGRPPQGTEAFFGQGTRLTVV.

The CDR3 DNA is TGTGCCAGTAGTATAGTAGGGCCTTCACCCCTCCACTTT. Protein product: CASSIVGPSPLHF. The V and J genes are TRBV19 and TRBJ1-6, with unresolved D. The CDR3 contains 13 residues. V lost 1 base to trimming and J lost 9 bases, with 7 bases between them. Germline CDR1 reads LNHDA; CDR2 reads SQIVND (reference sequence).

J is TRBJ1-4 and V is TRBV27, with 7 bases fitting TRBD1. CDR1 is MNHEY and CDR2 is SMNVEV in the germline V gene (reference sequence). This CDR3 contains 15 residues. With V trimmed by 6 bases and J by 4 bases, 8 bases remained unmatched. The CDR3 DNA sequence: TGTGCCAGCAGGAAAGGGACAGTGCTTAATGAAAAACTGTTTTTT. Translated, it gives CASRKGTVLNEKLFF.